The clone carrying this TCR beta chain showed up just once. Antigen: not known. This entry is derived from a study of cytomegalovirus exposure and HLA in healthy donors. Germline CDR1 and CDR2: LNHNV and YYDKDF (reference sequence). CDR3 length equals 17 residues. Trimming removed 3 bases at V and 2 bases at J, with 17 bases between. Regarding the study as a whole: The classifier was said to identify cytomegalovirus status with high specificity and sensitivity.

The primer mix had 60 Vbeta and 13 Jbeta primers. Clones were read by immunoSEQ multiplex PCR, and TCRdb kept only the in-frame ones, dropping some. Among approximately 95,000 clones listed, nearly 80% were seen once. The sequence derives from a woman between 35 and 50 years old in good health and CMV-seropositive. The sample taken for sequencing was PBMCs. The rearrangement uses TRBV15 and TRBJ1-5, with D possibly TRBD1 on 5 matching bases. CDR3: CATSSRRAGTRNQPQHF. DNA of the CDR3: TGTGCCACCAGCAGTAGGAGGGCAGGGACCCGCAATCAGCCCCAGCATTTT.